This T cell receptor beta chain is drawn from a study of chemoradiotherapy in HPV16-positive cancers. Points from the study as a whole: For HPV16-positive patients, expanding HPV-responsive T cells associated with longer recurrence-free survival. During treatment, candidate HPV-specific clones and E7-related motifs expanded in tumor.

Per the germline V gene, CDR1 is SGDLS and CDR2 is YYNGEE. Trimming pared 1 base from V and 5 bases from J, leaving 15 bases between. The CDR3 is 15 residues long. About this clone: The antigen is unknown.

Over chemoradiotherapy, repertoires were sampled more than once. TCRdb's copy holds only in-frame clones and misses some; the assay was immunoSEQ multiplex PCR. In the table there are over 6,000 clones, about four fifths of which are singletons. The source is a human donor with HPV-associated anogenital cancer. The specimen was blood, collected from a patient who underwent chemoradiotherapy. The chain joins TRBV9 to TRBJ1-2, with D unresolved. CDR3 loop: CASSVIDRQEYGYTF. In nucleotides, the CDR3 is TGTGCCAGCAGCGTAATAGATCGGCAGGAGTATGGCTACACCTTC.